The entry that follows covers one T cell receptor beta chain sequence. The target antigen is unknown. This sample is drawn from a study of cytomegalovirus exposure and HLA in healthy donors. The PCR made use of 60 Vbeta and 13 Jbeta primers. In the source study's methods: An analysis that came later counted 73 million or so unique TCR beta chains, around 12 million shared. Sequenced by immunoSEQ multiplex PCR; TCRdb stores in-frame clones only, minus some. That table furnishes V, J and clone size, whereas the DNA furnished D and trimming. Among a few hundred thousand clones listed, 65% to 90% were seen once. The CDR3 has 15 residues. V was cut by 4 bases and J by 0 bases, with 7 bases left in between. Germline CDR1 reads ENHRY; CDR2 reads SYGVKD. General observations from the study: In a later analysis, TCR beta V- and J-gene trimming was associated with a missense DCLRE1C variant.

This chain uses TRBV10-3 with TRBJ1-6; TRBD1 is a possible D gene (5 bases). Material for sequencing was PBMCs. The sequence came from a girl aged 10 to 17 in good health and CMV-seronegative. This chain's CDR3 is CAISGQSSYNSPLHF. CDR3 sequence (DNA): TGTGCCATCAGTGGACAGAGCTCCTATAATTCACCCCTCCACTTT.